The 23 T cell receptor beta chains below come from one sample, sequenced in a study of blood T cell repertoires in COVID-19. Clones were sequenced by immunoSEQ multiplex PCR, and TCRdb holds only the in-frame ones, with some missing. The data show around 340,000 clones, about nine tenths seen once. The source material was peripheral blood. Source of these receptors: a woman aged 60 to 75 with COVID-19, enrolled during active disease.

This clone was recorded at least ten times. The V gene is TRBV9, the J gene TRBJ2-3, with 11 bases matching TRBD2. CDR3 size: 17 residues. CDR1 is SGDLS and CDR2 is YYNGEE in the germline V gene. V lost 3 bases, J lost 6 bases, and 12 bases stayed unmatched. Here the CDR3 DNA reads TGTGCCAGCAGCGGGCGTAGCGGGGGGGTCGGAACGGATACGCAGTATTTT. It encodes CASSGRSGGVGTDTQYF.

This chain uses TRBV11-2 with TRBJ2-5; maybe TRBD1 (6 bases). The CDR3 is 18 amino acids. Germline V gives CDR1 SGHAT, CDR2 FQNNGV. Trimming took 5 bases from V and 1 from J, leaving 23 bases between them. CDR3 sequence reads: CASSAIYRAVFLQETQYF. The CDR3 DNA follows: TGTGCCAGCAGCGCAATCTACAGGGCCGTTTTTCTCCAAGAGACCCAGTACTTC.

The chain links TRBV7-3 to TRBJ2-3; D possibly corresponds to TRBD1 (7 bases). The germline V gene has CDR1 SGHTA and CDR2 FQGTGA. The CDR3 length is 15 residues. V lost 2 bases to trimming and J lost 5 bases, with 14 bases between them. As DNA, the CDR3 is TGTGCCAGCAGCTTACAGGGGGGACTTGGAGATACGCAGTATTTT. Translation gives CASSLQGGLGDTQYF.

The chain joins TRBV28 to TRBJ1-6, with D tentatively TRBD1 (6 bases). Germline V gene data show CDR1 as MDHEN and CDR2 as SYDVKM. V lost 6 bases, J lost 7 bases, and 13 bases lay in between. This CDR3 region has 14 residues. The chain's CDR3 is CASSPPGVNSPLHF. For the CDR3, the DNA is TGTGCCAGCAGCCCCCCAGGGGTGAATTCACCCCTCCACTTT.

The V gene is TRBV10-2, the J gene TRBJ1-2; no clear D. Germline values: CDR1 WSHSY, CDR2 SAAADI. Trimming pared 5 bases from V and 7 bases from J, leaving 23 bases between. There are 16 residues in the CDR3. The CDR3 reads CASSTADGVKRVGYTF. The CDR3, as DNA: TGCGCCAGCAGTACCGCGGACGGAGTCAAGAGGGTTGGCTACACCTTC.

CDR3 region: CASSLDRGGEKLFF. The DNA for the CDR3 is TGCGCCAGCAGCTTGGACAGGGGAGGAGAAAAACTGTTTTTT. The rearrangement links TRBV5-1 to TRBJ1-4, with 7 bases fitting TRBD1. The J segment lost 8 bases and the V segment lost 0 bases, leaving 4 bases of the junction unmatched. This CDR3 has 14 amino acids. From germline, CDR1 is SGHRS and CDR2 YFSETQ.

V and J are TRBV11-1 and TRBJ2-1; 7 nucleotides match TRBD1. The CDR3 length is 16 residues. Unmatched junction bases numbered 9, after V lost 5 bases and J lost 2 bases. CDR1 is SGHAT and CDR2 is FQDESV in the germline V gene (reference sequence). This chain's CDR3 is CASSPSGTVTYNEQFF. The DNA for the CDR3 is TGTGCCAGCAGCCCATCCGGGACAGTGACCTACAATGAGCAGTTCTTC.

The chain links TRBV10-3 to TRBJ2-4, with D perhaps TRBD1 (5 bases). CDR3 size: 16 residues. Trimming stripped 3 bases from V and 4 bases from J, with 16 bases between. The germline gives CDR1 ENHRY, CDR2 SYGVKD. This CDR3 reads CAISDPSGIGKNIQYF. DNA for the CDR3: TGTGCCATCAGTGACCCGTCAGGGATCGGGAAAAACATTCAGTACTTC.

The chain uses TRBV7-2 and TRBJ1-2; maybe TRBD1 (5 bases). Germline V CDR1 and CDR2: SGHTA, FQGNSA. The CDR3 runs to 14 residues. The V gene lost 7 bases and the J gene lost 4 bases, with 16 bases spanning the gap. The CDR3 nucleotides read TGTGCCAGCAACTTGCTAGGGGAGGGCTATGGCTACACCTTC. This sequence encodes CASNLLGEGYGYTF.

This chain connects TRBV7-2 to TRBJ2-7, with TRBD1 matching 11 bases. The ends lost 6 bases at V and 0 bases at J; junction bases unmatched: 4. The CDR3 covers 15 residues. Germline CDR1 SGHTA, CDR2 FQGNSA. CDR3 nucleotide sequence: TGTGCCAGCAGTCAGGACAGGGGGCTCTCCTACGAGCAGTACTTC. Its protein is CASSQDRGLSYEQYF.

The chain joins TRBV2 to TRBJ1-5, with a tentative D call TRBD1 (6 bases). The CDR3 has 15 residues. The ends were cut back, 7 bases at V and 1 base at J, with 14 bases in the middle. CDR1 is SNHLY and CDR2 is FYNNEI in the germline V gene. Here the CDR3 DNA reads TGTGCCAGCAACATACAGGGCGCCAGCAATCAGCCCCAGCATTTT. This gives the protein CASNIQGASNQPQHF.

As DNA, the CDR3 is TGTGCCAGCAGCTTAGGGCGGGAGGGTGGCTACACCTTC. Its translation is CASSLGREGGYTF. This chain uses TRBV7-2 with TRBJ1-2; no reliable D call. This CDR3 has 13 amino acids. CDR1 SGHTA and CDR2 FQGNSA come from the germline V gene. The V and J ends lost 1 base and 7 bases respectively, with 10 bases between them. Combining the CDR3 with reference TRBV7-2 and TRBJ1-2 gives the whole variable domain GAGVSQSPSNKVTEKGKDVELRCDPISGHTALYWYRQSLGQGLEFLIYFQGNSAPDKSGLPSDRFSAERTGGSVSTLTIQRTQQEDSAVYLCASSLGREGGYTFGSGTRLTVV.

The sample holds a few counts of this clone. V and J are TRBV27 and TRBJ1-2; D perhaps matches TRBD1 (5 bases). The germline V and J ends were trimmed by 7 bases and 1 base, with 16 bases remaining between them. CDR1 is MNHEY and CDR2 is SMNVEV in the germline V gene (reference sequence). This CDR3 has 15 amino acids. The CDR3 bases are TGTGCCAGCACCCCGTCAGGGTTCATTAACTATGGCTACACCTTC. Translated, it gives CASTPSGFINYGYTF.

This chain uses TRBV3-1 (or the pseudogene TRBV3-2) with TRBJ1-2, with D perhaps TRBD1 (5 bases). The CDR3 is 16 residues long. The V and J ends lost 0 bases and 4 bases respectively, with 15 bases between them. The germline V gene encodes CDR1 LGHDT and CDR2 YNNKEL (reference sequence). The CDR3 region is CASSQDVLQGVYGYTF. CDR3 coding DNA: TGTGCCAGCAGCCAAGATGTCCTCCAAGGGGTCTATGGCTACACCTTC.

The chain has TRBV11-2 and TRBJ2-7, with 7 bases identical to TRBD1. Trimming at V came to 6 bases and at J to 2 bases, leaving 7 bases not matched to a gene. Germline V lookup: CDR1 SGHAT, CDR2 FQNNGV. The CDR3 consists of 14 residues. This CDR3 is CASRGPGTAYEQYF. The CDR3, as DNA: TGTGCCAGCAGAGGTCCCGGGACAGCCTACGAGCAGTACTTC.

The table lists this clone with a count of one. The rearrangement uses TRBV5-1 and TRBJ1-1; D may be TRBD1 (6 bases). Germline loops: CDR1 SGHRS, CDR2 YFSETQ. CDR3 length equals 15 residues. With 1 base removed from V and 1 base from J, the gap between germline ends came to 11 bases. The CDR3 loop reads CASSLSGTKNTEAFF. The CDR3 nucleotides are TGCGCCAGCAGCTTGTCCGGGACAAAGAACACTGAAGCTTTCTTT.

J is TRBJ1-1 and V is TRBV4-1; D is ambiguous. Germline V gene sequence: CDR1 MGHRA, CDR2 YSYEKL. Trimming shortened V by 7 bases and J by 7 bases, and 19 bases separated the two germline ends. This CDR3 has 14 residues. The DNA of the CDR3 is TGCGCCAGCACCCGACTTATAGCCACGCTTGAAGCTTTCTTT. Protein sequence: CASTRLIATLEAFF.

The chain joins TRBV9 to TRBJ2-1; 7 bases align to TRBD1. The CDR3 has 17 residues. Looked up from germline, CDR1 is SGDLS and CDR2 is YYNGEE. The V segment lost 3 bases and the J segment 10 bases; nucleotides outside the gene matches: 19. The CDR3 sequence is CASSGNPGQTRGREQFF. DNA of the CDR3: TGTGCCAGCAGCGGAAACCCGGGACAGACAAGGGGCAGGGAGCAGTTCTTC.

The rearrangement uses TRBV27 and TRBJ2-1, with D possibly TRBD1 on 6 matching bases. V lost 6 bases and J lost 2, with 23 bases in between. The CDR3 consists of 18 residues. Looked up from germline, CDR1 is MNHEY and CDR2 is SMNVEV (reference sequence). CDR3 protein: CASSRSIQRTVAYNEQFF. The DNA of the CDR3 is TGTGCCAGCAGCCGAAGTATTCAAAGGACAGTTGCCTACAATGAGCAGTTCTTC.

The chain recombines TRBV6-5 with TRBJ2-3, with 7 bases lining up with TRBD2. CDR3 length equals 15 residues. Germline V gene sequence: CDR1 MNHEY, CDR2 SVGAGI. J was trimmed by 6 bases and V by 7 bases; bases with no gene match: 13. CDR3 DNA sequence: TGTGCCAGCACCTCGAGGGGAGGGGCAAGGGATACGCAGTATTTT. Its translation is CASTSRGGARDTQYF.

The chain recombines TRBV5-1 with TRBJ1-3; a weak D match, TRBD1 (5 bases). The V end was cut by 4 bases, the J end by 3 bases, with 14 bases between. Germline-derived CDR1 and CDR2 are SGHRS and YFSETQ. CDR3 length equals 15 residues. The CDR3: CASSQTGTRGNTIYF. The CDR3 DNA sequence: TGCGCCAGCAGCCAGACGGGGACTCGTGGAAACACCATATATTTT.

V is TRBV19 and J is TRBJ2-7; TRBD1 agrees at 10 bases. The CDR3 covers 14 residues. V lost 5 bases and J lost 3; bases outside the gene matches: 4. Germline CDR1 and CDR2: LNHDA and SQIVND (reference sequence). CDR3 residues: CASSLRDRGYEQYF. The CDR3 nucleotides are TGTGCCAGTAGTCTGAGGGACAGGGGCTACGAGCAGTACTTC. Full variable domain (rest looked up from reference TRBV19 and TRBJ2-7): DGGITQSPKYLFRKEGQNVTLSCEQNLNHDAMYWYRQDPGQGLRLIYYSQIVNDFQKGDIAEGYSVSREKKESFPLTVTSAQKNPTAFYLCASSLRDRGYEQYFGPGTRLTVT.

The V gene is TRBV7-8, the J gene TRBJ1-3, with a tentative D call TRBD1 (6 bases). This CDR3 has 14 residues. Germline V gives CDR1 SGHVS, CDR2 FQNEAQ. V was trimmed by 3 bases and J by 2 bases, leaving 8 bases between them. This chain's CDR3 is CASSLYRAGNTIYF. Written as DNA, the CDR3 is TGTGCCAGCAGCTTGTACAGGGCTGGAAACACCATATATTTT.